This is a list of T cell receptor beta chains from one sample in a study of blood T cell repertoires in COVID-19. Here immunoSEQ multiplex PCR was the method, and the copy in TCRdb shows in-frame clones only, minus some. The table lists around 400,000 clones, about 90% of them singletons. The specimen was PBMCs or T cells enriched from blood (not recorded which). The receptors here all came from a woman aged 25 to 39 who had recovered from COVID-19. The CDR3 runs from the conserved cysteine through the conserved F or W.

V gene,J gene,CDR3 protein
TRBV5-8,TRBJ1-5,CASSHGLQNQPQHF
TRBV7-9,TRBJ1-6,CASSNPGGRDNSPLHF
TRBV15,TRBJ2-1,CATSRGNGAGGGYNEQFF
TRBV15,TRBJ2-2,CATSRAGGRARGGELFF
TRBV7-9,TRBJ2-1,CASSFLTGDNEQFF
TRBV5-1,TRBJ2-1,CASSLMGMENNEQFF
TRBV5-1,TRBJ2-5,CASSLAVQGGETQYF
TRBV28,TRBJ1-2,CASSTTRQGGYGYTF
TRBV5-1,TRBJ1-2,CASQQGVGYGYTF
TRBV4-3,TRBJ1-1,CASSQLGRGTEAFF
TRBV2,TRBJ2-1,CASRPTGGSNNEQFF
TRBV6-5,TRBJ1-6,CASSYYQGSDNSPLHF
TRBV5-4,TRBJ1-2,CASSFSLTGGLGYTF
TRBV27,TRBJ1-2,CASSLQYNYGYTF
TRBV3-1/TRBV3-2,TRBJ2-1,CASSPPSQGRHLNEQFF
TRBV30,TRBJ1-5,CAWSRTGDQPQHF
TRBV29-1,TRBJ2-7,CSVDGQGGEYEQYF
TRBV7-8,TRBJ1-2,CASSFHRLQGQSYGYTF
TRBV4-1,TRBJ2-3,CASSQRGQGSTDTQYF
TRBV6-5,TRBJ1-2,CASSRDTNHGYTF
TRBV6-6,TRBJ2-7,CASSYSPGQGYEQYF